This TCR beta chain is from a study of response to subunit inactivated influenza vaccine. Study results and caveats: Authors proposed each seasonal influenza vaccination draws in few new T cells.

As regards this clonotype: What it binds is not known.

A single record per CDR3 protein comes from TCRdb applying MiXCR to the RT-PCR reads. Among over 750,000 distinct CDR3 sequences listed, less than 25% were seen once. This receptor was identified in a man over 45 who received an inactivated influenza vaccine. The material sequenced was PBMCs from blood, taken less than 6 days after vaccination.

CDR3 sequence (DNA): TGTGCCAGCAGCTTAGCGAACGGAAACACCATATATTTT. Protein: CASSLANGNTIYF. V is TRBV7-2 and J is TRBJ1-3; D uncertain. From germline, CDR1 is SGHTA and CDR2 FQGNSA. Trimming took 0 bases from V and 4 from J, leaving 4 bases between them. This CDR3 has 13 amino acids.